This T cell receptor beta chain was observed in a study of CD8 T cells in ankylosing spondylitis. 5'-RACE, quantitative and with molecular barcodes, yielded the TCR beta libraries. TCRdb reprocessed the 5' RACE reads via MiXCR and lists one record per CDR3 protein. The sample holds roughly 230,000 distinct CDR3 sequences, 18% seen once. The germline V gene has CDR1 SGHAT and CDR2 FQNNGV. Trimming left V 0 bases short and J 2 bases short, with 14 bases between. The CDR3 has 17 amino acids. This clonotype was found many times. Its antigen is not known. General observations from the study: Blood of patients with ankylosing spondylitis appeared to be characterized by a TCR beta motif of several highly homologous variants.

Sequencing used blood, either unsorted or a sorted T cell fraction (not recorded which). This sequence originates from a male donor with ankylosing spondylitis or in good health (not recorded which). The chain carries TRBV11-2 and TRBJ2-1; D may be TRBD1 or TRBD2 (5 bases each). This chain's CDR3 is CASSLEVSGSPYNEQFF. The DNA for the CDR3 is TGTGCCAGCAGCTTAGAGGTATCAGGGAGCCCCTACAATGAGCAGTTCTTC.